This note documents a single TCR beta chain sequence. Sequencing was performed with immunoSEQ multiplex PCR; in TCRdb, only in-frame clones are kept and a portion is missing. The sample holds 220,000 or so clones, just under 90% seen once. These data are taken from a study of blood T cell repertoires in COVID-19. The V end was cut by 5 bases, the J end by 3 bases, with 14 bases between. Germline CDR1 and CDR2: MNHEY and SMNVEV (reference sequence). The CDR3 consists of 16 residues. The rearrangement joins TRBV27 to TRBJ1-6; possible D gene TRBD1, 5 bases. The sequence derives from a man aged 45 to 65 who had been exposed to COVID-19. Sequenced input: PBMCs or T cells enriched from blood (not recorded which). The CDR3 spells CASSLQASNYNSPLHF. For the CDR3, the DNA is TGTGCCAGCAGTCTACAGGCTTCAAACTATAATTCACCCCTCCACTTT.